The rows below give T cell receptor beta chains drawn from one sample of a study of blood T cell repertoires in COVID-19. Produced via immunoSEQ multiplex PCR; TCRdb's table is partial and in-frame only. The sample has 140,000 to 150,000 clones, about nine tenths seen once. The material sequenced was peripheral blood. The source of these receptors is a human donor with COVID-19, enrolled during active disease. The donor label of this sample is uncertain. CDR3s include the opening cysteine and the closing phenylalanine or tryptophan. Fields, in order: V gene, J gene, D gene, clone size, CDR3 protein, CDR3 DNA. A D gene is named only where the DNA matches it firmly. Clone sizes are given selectively: once, few, many, or a class where the clone is expanded.

V gene: TRBV27; J gene: TRBJ2-1; D gene: TRBD2; clone size: once; CDR3 protein: CASSPSGDFYNEQFF; CDR3 DNA: TGTGCCAGCAGTCCTAGCGGGGACTTTTACAATGAGCAGTTCTTC
V gene: TRBV3-1/TRBV3-2; J gene: TRBJ2-5; D gene: TRBD2; clone size: -; CDR3 protein: CASSQISGGGETQYF; CDR3 DNA: TGTGCCAGCAGCCAAATTAGCGGGGGCGGCGAGACCCAGTACTTC
V gene: TRBV7-3; J gene: TRBJ2-3; D gene: TRBD2; clone size: -; CDR3 protein: CASSVGLAVSTDTQYF; CDR3 DNA: TGTGCCAGCAGCGTAGGACTAGCCGTAAGCACAGATACGCAGTATTTT
V gene: TRBV11-3; J gene: TRBJ1-1; D gene: -; clone size: -; CDR3 protein: CASSVKDSTEAFF; CDR3 DNA: TGTGCCAGCAGCGTTAAAGACAGCACTGAAGCTTTCTTT
V gene: TRBV29-1; J gene: TRBJ1-1; D gene: TRBD1; clone size: once; CDR3 protein: CSVEERTTGGRTVDTEAFF; CDR3 DNA: TGCAGCGTTGAAGAGCGAACTACAGGGGGACGGACGGTGGACACTGAAGCTTTCTTT
V gene: TRBV2; J gene: TRBJ2-2; D gene: TRBD2; clone size: -; CDR3 protein: CASSDVGGMNTGELFF; CDR3 DNA: TGTGCCAGCAGTGACGTCGGGGGGATGAACACCGGGGAGCTGTTTTTT
V gene: TRBV29-1; J gene: TRBJ2-7; D gene: -; clone size: few; CDR3 protein: CSVRGGKTYEQYF; CDR3 DNA: TGCAGCGTCCGAGGGGGTAAGACCTACGAGCAGTACTTC
V gene: TRBV4-1; J gene: TRBJ2-2; D gene: TRBD2; clone size: -; CDR3 protein: CASSQKLAGGLSAGELFF; CDR3 DNA: TGCGCCAGCAGCCAAAAGTTAGCGGGGGGCCTGTCCGCCGGGGAGCTGTTTTTT
V gene: TRBV5-1; J gene: TRBJ2-1; D gene: TRBD2; clone size: -; CDR3 protein: CASSLATWTSGDLSSYNEQFF; CDR3 DNA: TGCGCCAGCAGCTTGGCGACGTGGACTAGCGGGGACCTGAGCTCCTACAATGAGCAGTTCTTC
V gene: TRBV19; J gene: TRBJ1-5; D gene: TRBD1; clone size: -; CDR3 protein: CASQGQWNQPQHF; CDR3 DNA: TGTGCCAGCCAGGGACAGTGGAATCAGCCCCAGCATTTT
V gene: TRBV9; J gene: TRBJ2-5; D gene: -; clone size: -; CDR3 protein: CASSVEPRGETQYF; CDR3 DNA: TGTGCCAGCAGCGTAGAGCCCCGGGGGGAGACCCAGTACTTC
V gene: TRBV13; J gene: TRBJ2-4; D gene: TRBD2; clone size: -; CDR3 protein: CASSITGLAGLMNFKNIQYF; CDR3 DNA: TGTGCCAGCAGCATCACGGGACTAGCGGGTCTAATGAACTTCAAAAACATTCAGTACTTC
V gene: TRBV7-9; J gene: TRBJ1-1; D gene: TRBD1; clone size: -; CDR3 protein: CASSLPVDRGLNTEAFF; CDR3 DNA: TGTGCCAGCAGCTTACCCGTTGACAGGGGTTTGAACACTGAAGCTTTCTTT
V gene: TRBV12-3/TRBV12-4; J gene: TRBJ1-5; D gene: -; clone size: -; CDR3 protein: CASSYNSNQPQHF; CDR3 DNA: TGTGCCAGCAGTTATAATAGCAATCAGCCCCAGCATTTT
V gene: TRBV5-1; J gene: TRBJ2-4; D gene: -; clone size: -; CDR3 protein: CASSLVEGGQNIQYF; CDR3 DNA: TGCGCCAGCAGCTTGGTTGAGGGCGGCCAAAACATTCAGTACTTC
V gene: TRBV7-7; J gene: TRBJ2-5; D gene: -; clone size: once; CDR3 protein: CASSLLSRGGMETQYF; CDR3 DNA: TGTGCTAGCAGCTTACTCTCCAGGGGAGGGATGGAGACCCAGTACTTC
V gene: TRBV6-5; J gene: TRBJ1-3; D gene: -; clone size: -; CDR3 protein: CASGRQLSSGNTIYF; CDR3 DNA: TGTGCCAGCGGACGACAGTTAAGCTCTGGAAACACCATATATTTT